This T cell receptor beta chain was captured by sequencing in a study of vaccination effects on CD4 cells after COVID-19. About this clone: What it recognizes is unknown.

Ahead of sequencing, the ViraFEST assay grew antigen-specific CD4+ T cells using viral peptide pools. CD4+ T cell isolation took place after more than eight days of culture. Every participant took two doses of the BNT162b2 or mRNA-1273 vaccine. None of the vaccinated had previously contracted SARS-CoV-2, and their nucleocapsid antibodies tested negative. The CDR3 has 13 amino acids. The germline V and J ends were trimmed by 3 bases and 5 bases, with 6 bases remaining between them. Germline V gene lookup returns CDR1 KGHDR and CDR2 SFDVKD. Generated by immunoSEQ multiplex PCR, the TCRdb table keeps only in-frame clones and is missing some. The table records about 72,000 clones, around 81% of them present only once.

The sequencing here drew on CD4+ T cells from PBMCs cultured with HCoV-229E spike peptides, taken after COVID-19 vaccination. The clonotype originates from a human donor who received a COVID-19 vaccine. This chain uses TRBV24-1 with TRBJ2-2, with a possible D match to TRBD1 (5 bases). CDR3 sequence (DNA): TGTGCCACCAGTGATCAGGGAACCGGGGAGCTGTTTTTT. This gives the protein CATSDQGTGELFF.